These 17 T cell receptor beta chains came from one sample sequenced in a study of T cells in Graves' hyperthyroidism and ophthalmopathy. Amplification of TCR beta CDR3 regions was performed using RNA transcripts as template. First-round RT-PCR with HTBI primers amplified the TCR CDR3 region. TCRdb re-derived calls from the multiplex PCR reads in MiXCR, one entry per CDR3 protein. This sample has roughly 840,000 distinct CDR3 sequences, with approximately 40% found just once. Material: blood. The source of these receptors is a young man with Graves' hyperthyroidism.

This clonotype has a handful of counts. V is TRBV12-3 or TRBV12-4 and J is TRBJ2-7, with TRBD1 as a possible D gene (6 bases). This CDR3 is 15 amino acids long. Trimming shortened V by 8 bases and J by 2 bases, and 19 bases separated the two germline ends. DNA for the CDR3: TGTGCCAGCGCCCCGTGGTCAGGGGACACCTACGAGCAGTACTTC. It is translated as CASAPWSGDTYEQYF.

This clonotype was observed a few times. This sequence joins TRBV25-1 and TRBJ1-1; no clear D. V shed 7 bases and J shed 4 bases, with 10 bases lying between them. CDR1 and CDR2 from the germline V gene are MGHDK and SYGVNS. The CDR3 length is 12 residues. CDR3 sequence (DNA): TGTGCCAGCAAGAGACCCCCCACTGAAGCTTTCTTT. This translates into CASKRPPTEAFF.

CDR3 coding DNA: TGCGCCAGCAGCTTGGAAGGGTGGTCTTATCGGCCCCAGCATTTT. Its protein product is CASSLEGWSYRPQHF. The V call is TRBV5-1, the J call TRBJ1-5; D gene uncertain. This CDR3 has 15 residues. Germline V gene sequence: CDR1 SGHRS, CDR2 YFSETQ. Trimming took off 0 bases at V and 9 bases at J, with 16 bases between the two ends. The full variable domain, its missing parts supplied by reference TRBV5-1 and TRBJ1-5, is KAGVTQTPRYLIKTRGQQVTLSCSPISGHRSVSWYQQTPGQGLQFLFEYFSETQRNKGNFPGRFSGRQFSNSRSEMNVSTLELGDSALYLCASSLEGWSYRPQHFGDGTRLSIL.

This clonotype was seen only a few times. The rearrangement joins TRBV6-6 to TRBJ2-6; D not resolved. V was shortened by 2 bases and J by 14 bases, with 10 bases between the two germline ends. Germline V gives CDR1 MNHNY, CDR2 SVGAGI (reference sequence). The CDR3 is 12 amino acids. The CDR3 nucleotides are TGTGCCAGCAGTTACCCTCAGGTGTTCCTGACTTTC. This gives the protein CASSYPQVFLTF.

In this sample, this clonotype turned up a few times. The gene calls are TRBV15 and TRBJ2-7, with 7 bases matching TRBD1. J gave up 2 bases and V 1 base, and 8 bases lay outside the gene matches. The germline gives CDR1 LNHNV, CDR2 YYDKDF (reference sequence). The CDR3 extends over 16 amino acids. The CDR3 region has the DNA TGTGCCACCAGCAGAGTTCGGGACAGTCAAACCTACGAGCAGTACTTC. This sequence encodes CATSRVRDSQTYEQYF.

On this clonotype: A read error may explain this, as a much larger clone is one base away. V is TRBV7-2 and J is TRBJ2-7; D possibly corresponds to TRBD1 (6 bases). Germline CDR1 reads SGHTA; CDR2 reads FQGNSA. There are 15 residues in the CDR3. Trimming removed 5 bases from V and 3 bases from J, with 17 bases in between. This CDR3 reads CASSLSRTVVYEQYF. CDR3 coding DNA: TGTGCCAGCAGCCTTTCCCGGACAGTGGTCTACGAGCAGTACTTC.

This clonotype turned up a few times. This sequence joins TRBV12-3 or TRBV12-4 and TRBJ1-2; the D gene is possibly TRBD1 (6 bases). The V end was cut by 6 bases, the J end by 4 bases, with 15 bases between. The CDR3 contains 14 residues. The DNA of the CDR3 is TGTGCCAGCAGCCAACCAGGGGAGTCCTATGGCTACACCTTC. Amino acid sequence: CASSQPGESYGYTF.

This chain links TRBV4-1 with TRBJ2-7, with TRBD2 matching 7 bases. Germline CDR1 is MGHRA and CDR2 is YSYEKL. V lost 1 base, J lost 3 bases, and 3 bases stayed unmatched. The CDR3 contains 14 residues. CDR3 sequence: CASSQAWDYYEQYF. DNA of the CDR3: TGCGCCAGCAGCCAAGCTTGGGACTACTACGAGCAGTACTTC.

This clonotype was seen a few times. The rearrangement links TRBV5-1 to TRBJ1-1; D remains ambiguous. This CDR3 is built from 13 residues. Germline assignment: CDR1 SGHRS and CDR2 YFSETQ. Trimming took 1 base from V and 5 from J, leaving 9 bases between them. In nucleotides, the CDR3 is TGCGCCAGCAGCTTGTGGAGTGAAACTGAAGCTTTCTTT. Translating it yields CASSLWSETEAFF.

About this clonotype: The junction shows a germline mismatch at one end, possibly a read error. This chain's CDR3 is CASSIKDRLLARAFF. CDR3 sequence (DNA): TGCGCCAGCAGCATTAAGGACAGACTCCTGGCTCGGGCTTTCTTT. This chain joins TRBV11-2 and TRBJ1-1; D may be TRBD1 (6 bases). This CDR3 region has 15 residues. CDR1 SGHAT and CDR2 FQNNGV come from the germline V gene. Full variable domain (rest looked up from reference TRBV11-2 and TRBJ1-1): EAGVAQSPRYKIIEKRQSVAFWCNPISGHATLYWYQQILGQGPKLLIQFQNNGVVDDSQLPKDRFSAERLKGVDSTLKIQPAKLEDSAVYLCASSIKDRLLARAFFGQGTRLTVV.

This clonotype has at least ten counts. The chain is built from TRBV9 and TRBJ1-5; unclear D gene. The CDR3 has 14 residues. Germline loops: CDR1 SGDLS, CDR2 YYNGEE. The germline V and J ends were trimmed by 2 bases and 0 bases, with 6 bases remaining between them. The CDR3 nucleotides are TGTGCCAGCAGCGTGGTGGATAGCAATCAGCCCCAGCATTTT. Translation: CASSVVDSNQPQHF.

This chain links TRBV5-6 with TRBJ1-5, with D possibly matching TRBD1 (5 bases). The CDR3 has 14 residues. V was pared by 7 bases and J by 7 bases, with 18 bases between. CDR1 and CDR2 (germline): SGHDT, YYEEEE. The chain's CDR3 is CASQEGTSRQPQHF. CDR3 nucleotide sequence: TGTGCCAGCCAAGAAGGGACCTCTCGGCAGCCCCAGCATTTT. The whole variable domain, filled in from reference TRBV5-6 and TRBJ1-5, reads DAGVTQSPTHLIKTRGQQVTLRCSPKSGHDTVSWYQQALGQGPQFIFQYYEEEERQRGNFPDRFSGHQFPNYSSELNVNALLLGDSALYLCASQEGTSRQPQHFGDGTRLSIL.

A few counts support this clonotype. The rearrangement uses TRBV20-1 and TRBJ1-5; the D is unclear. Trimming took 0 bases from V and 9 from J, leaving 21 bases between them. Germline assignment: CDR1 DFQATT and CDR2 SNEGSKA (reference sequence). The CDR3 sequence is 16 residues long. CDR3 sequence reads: CSARDQVKSTLSPQHF. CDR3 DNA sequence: TGCAGTGCTAGAGATCAAGTAAAGAGCACTCTCTCGCCCCAGCATTTT.

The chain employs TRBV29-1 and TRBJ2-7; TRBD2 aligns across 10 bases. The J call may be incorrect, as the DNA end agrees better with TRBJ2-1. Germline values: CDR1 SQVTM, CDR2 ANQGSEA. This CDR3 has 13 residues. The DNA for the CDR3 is TGCAGCGCCGGGACTAGCGTTCTTGGGGAGCAGTTCTTC. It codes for CSAGTSVLGEQFF.

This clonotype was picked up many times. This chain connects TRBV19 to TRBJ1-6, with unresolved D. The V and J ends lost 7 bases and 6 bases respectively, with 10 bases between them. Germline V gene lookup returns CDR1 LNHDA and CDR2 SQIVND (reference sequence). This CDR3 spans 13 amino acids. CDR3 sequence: CASTSGVNSPLHF. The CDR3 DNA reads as TGTGCCAGTACGTCAGGCGTTAATTCACCCCTCCACTTT.

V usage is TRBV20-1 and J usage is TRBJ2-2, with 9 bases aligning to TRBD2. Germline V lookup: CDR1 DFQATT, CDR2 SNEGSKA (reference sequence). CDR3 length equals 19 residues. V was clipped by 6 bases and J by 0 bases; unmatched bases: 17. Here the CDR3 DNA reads TGCAGTGCCCTCTGCCCCATCCCGGGACTAGCCCCGAACACCGGGGAGCTGTTTTTT. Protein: CSALCPIPGLAPNTGELFF.

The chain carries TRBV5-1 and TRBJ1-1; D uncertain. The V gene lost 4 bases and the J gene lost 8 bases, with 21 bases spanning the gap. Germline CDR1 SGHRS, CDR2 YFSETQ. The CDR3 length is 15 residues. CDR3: CASSPREGLRTEAFF. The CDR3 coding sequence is TGCGCCAGCAGCCCCCGCGAAGGTTTAAGAACCGAAGCTTTCTTT.